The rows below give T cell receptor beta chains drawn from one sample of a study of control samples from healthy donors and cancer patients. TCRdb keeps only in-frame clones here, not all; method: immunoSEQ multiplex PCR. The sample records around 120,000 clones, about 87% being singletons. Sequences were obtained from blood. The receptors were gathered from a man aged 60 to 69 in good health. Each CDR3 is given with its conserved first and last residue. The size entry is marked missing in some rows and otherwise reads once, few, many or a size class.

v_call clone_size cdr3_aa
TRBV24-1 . CATSDLSGDGKTGELFF
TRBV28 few CASETASSYEQYF
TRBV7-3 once CASSLVAGVAEAFF
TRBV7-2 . CASSLRPTQGPNEKLFF
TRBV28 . CASSLAQGTRPQHF
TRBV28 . CASSPGQGVNTEAFF
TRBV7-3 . CASSPQGTDTQYF
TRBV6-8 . CASSYSRRMNTEAFF
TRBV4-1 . CASSQGGTSSGNTIYF
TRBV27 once CASSPPPPGSSGYTF
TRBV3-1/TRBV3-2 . CASSHSVGGYTF
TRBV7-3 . CASSFQGAKGETQYF
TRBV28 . CASSLSADEQYF
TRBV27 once CASSLLAPYTDTQYF
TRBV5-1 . CASSMGPEGNTIYF
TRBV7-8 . CASSLVLGISNGYTF
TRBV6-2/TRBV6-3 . CASSISGTSSSYNEQFF
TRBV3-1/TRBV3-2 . CASSQMNTGPQPQHF